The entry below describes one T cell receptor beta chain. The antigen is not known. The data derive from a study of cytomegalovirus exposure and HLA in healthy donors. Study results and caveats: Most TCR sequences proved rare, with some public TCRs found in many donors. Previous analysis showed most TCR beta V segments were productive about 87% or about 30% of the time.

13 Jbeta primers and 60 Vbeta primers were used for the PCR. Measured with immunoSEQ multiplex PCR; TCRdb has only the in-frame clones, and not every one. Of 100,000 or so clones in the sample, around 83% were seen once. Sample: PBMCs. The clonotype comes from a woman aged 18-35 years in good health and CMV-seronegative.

The DNA for the CDR3 is TGTGCCAGCAGTACTCTAGCGGGAGTCTGGGATGAGCAGTTCTTC. It encodes CASSTLAGVWDEQFF. The V gene is TRBV6-5, the J gene TRBJ2-1; 10 bases fit TRBD2. The V and J ends lost 5 bases and 8 bases, in that order; junction bases with no gene match: 9. The CDR3 totals 15 residues. Looked up from germline, CDR1 is MNHEY and CDR2 is SVGAGI.